This T cell receptor (beta chain) is drawn from a study of cytomegalovirus exposure and HLA in healthy donors. About the research overall: In a previous analysis, 95 million to 130 million unique TCR beta sequences were found from 150 million to 200 million T cells. Study-wide findings and caveats: A few CMV-associated chains were confirmed in vitro to be specific for CMV antigens.

Amplification used 60 Vbeta primers and 13 Jbeta primers. This table comes from immunoSEQ multiplex PCR, and its TCRdb copy is limited to in-frame clones, with some not included. Listed are approximately 52,000 clones; 8.9% falls within the top ten. Germline assignment: CDR1 SGHKS and CDR2 YYEKEE (reference sequence). V gave up 2 bases and J gave up 1 base, with 9 bases separating them. There are 15 residues in the CDR3. Comment on this clone: Its antigen is unknown.

This rearrangement joins TRBV5-5 to TRBJ2-2; D remains ambiguous. The clonotype originates from a man over 45 in good health and CMV-seropositive. The specimen sequenced was PBMCs. CDR3: CASSLKPGNTGELFF. In DNA, the CDR3 is TGTGCCAGCAGCTTAAAACCAGGGAACACCGGGGAGCTGTTTTTT.